This entry lists 15 T cell receptor beta chains sequenced from one sample in a study of early T cells in non-severe SARS-CoV-2 infection. In TCRdb, the 5' RACE reads were re-called with MiXCR into one record per CDR3 protein. The sample contains 62,000 or so distinct CDR3 sequences, approximately 10% of which appear only once. Sequenced material: whole blood. The source of these receptors is an adult who was a healthcare worker with PCR-confirmed SARS-CoV-2 infection or an uninfected control (not recorded which).

This clonotype was counted many times. The chain is built from TRBV5-4 and TRBJ1-3; the D gene is possibly TRBD1 (5 bases). The CDR3 runs 15 residues. Looked up from germline, CDR1 is SGHNT and CDR2 is YYREEE (reference sequence). V gave up 4 bases and J gave up 0 bases, with 11 bases separating them. The CDR3 sequence: CASSLDSPSGNTIYF. CDR3 sequence (DNA): TGTGCCAGCAGCCTAGACAGTCCCTCTGGAAACACCATATATTTT.

The chain combines TRBV6-1 with TRBJ1-5, with D possibly being TRBD1 (6 bases). Per germline, CDR1 MNHNS and CDR2 SASEGT. The CDR3 has 14 residues. V lost 3 bases, J lost 11 bases, and 17 bases lay in between. The CDR3 region has the DNA TGTGCCAGCAGTGATGCCGGGACATCGTCCGCCCAGCATTTT. Translated, it gives CASSDAGTSSAQHF.

The chain employs TRBV5-4 and TRBJ2-2; TRBD2 matches at 13 bases. Per germline, CDR1 SGHNT and CDR2 YYREEE (reference sequence). Trimming at V came to 4 bases and at J to 8 bases, leaving 5 bases not matched to a gene. The CDR3 runs to 15 residues. CDR3 nucleotides: TGTGCCAGCAGCGAGGGACTAGCGGGGCTGGGGGAGCTGTTTTTT. It translates to CASSEGLAGLGELFF.

In its sample, this clonotype was seen a few times. This CDR3 reads CAWRQDSYNEQFF. The CDR3 coding sequence is TGTGCCTGGAGACAGGACAGCTACAATGAGCAGTTCTTC. J is TRBJ2-1 and V is TRBV30; possibly TRBD1 for D (6 bases). The CDR3 has 13 residues. Per germline, CDR1 GTSNPN and CDR2 SVGIG (reference sequence). V was shortened by 3 bases and J by 3 bases, with 9 bases between the two germline ends. Complete variable domain (other parts from reference TRBV30 and TRBJ2-1): SQTIHQWPATLVQPVGSPLSLECTVEGTSNPNLYWYRQAAGRGLQLLFYSVGIGQISSEVPQNLSASRPQDRQFILSSKKLLLSDSGFYLCAWRQDSYNEQFFGPGTRLTVL.

This clonotype was seen many times. The J gene is TRBJ1-1, the V gene TRBV10-2; TRBD1 agrees at 8 bases. The CDR3 runs to 15 residues. Germline assignment: CDR1 WSHSY and CDR2 SAAADI. V dropped 0 bases and J dropped 7; count of bases not matched to a gene: 7. The CDR3 DNA reads as TGCGCCAGCAGTGAGTCGGGGACAGGCGCCCTTGAAGCTTTCTTT. It codes for CASSESGTGALEAFF.

This clonotype was found a few times. The chain carries TRBV12-3 or TRBV12-4 and TRBJ1-2; TRBD1 is a possible D gene (6 bases). Trimming shortened V by 6 bases and J by 5 bases, and 16 bases separated the two germline ends. The CDR3 contains 14 residues. CDR3 coding DNA: TGTGCCAGCAGGGACGCAGGACAGAGATATGGCTACACCTTC. Translation gives CASRDAGQRYGYTF.

This clonotype appeared once. This chain uses TRBV5-1 with TRBJ1-1; D gene uncertain. CDR3 length: 13 residues. Trimming shortened V by 3 bases and J by 1 base, and 7 bases separated the two germline ends. Germline CDR1 reads SGHRS; CDR2 reads YFSETQ. The CDR3, as DNA: TGCGCCAGCAGCTCTCCATCGAACACTGAAGCTTTCTTT. Amino acids: CASSSPSNTEAFF.

This clonotype came up a few times. The chain combines TRBV30 with TRBJ1-2; 7 bases agree with TRBD1. The CDR3 loop spans 14 amino acids. Germline V gene lookup returns CDR1 GTSNPN and CDR2 SVGIG (reference sequence). The V and J ends lost 3 bases and 2 bases, in that order; junction bases with no gene match: 6. CDR3 loop: CAWRHRGGNYGYTF. CDR3 DNA sequence: TGTGCCTGGAGGCACAGGGGAGGCAACTATGGCTACACCTTC.

V usage is TRBV12-3 or TRBV12-4 and J usage is TRBJ2-1; D gene unclear. The CDR3 spans 12 residues. The germline V and J ends were trimmed by 8 bases and 1 base, with 6 bases remaining between them. The DNA of the CDR3 is TGTGCCAGCGGTGAATCCTACAATGAGCAGTTCTTC. Its translation: CASGESYNEQFF.

The V gene is TRBV7-9, the J gene TRBJ1-1; D not certain. The CDR3 covers 12 residues. The V end lost 1 base, the J end lost 2 bases, and 2 bases lay between the germline ends. Per the germline V gene, CDR1 is SEHNR and CDR2 is FQNEAQ (reference sequence). This chain's CDR3 is CASSLVNTEAFF. The CDR3, as DNA: TGTGCCAGCAGCTTAGTAAACACTGAAGCTTTCTTT.

Written as DNA, the CDR3 is TGTGCCAGCAGTTCCCTTGTCAATGAGCAGTTCTTC. This translates into CASSSLVNEQFF. The rearrangement links TRBV7-9 to TRBJ2-1, with no clear D. The germline gives CDR1 SEHNR, CDR2 FQNEAQ (reference sequence). The CDR3 runs 12 residues. V was pared by 6 bases and J by 6 bases, with 9 bases between.

This clonotype was seen many times. The chain uses TRBV6-1 and TRBJ2-7; D is tentatively TRBD1 or TRBD2 (6 bases each). Trimming cost V 1 base and J 6 bases, with 13 bases left between them. Germline V CDR1 and CDR2: MNHNS, SASEGT. CDR3 length: 14 amino acids. The CDR3 reads CASSEDLQGGEQYV. CDR3 nucleotides: TGTGCCAGCAGTGAAGATTTACAGGGAGGCGAGCAGTACGTC.

This clonotype has just a few counts. The genes are TRBV5-1 and TRBJ2-5, with D uncertain. This CDR3 has 16 amino acids. Trimming shortened V by 0 bases and J by 1 base, and 13 bases separated the two germline ends. CDR1 and CDR2 from the germline V gene are SGHRS and YFSETQ. The CDR3 DNA is TGCGCCAGCAGCTTGGAGGTCGTGCGGTCCCAAGAGACCCAGTACTTC. It is translated as CASSLEVVRSQETQYF.

The chain combines TRBV9 with TRBJ2-2; unclear D gene. Trimming took 3 bases from V and 3 from J, leaving 12 bases between them. The CDR3 is 15 residues long. From germline, CDR1 is SGDLS and CDR2 YYNGEE. The CDR3 loop reads CASSAPRPDTGELFF. DNA of the CDR3: TGTGCCAGCAGCGCCCCTCGGCCCGACACCGGGGAGCTGTTTTTT.

The chain uses TRBV7-7 and TRBJ2-7; no reliable D call. With 2 bases removed from V and 7 bases from J, the gap between germline ends came to 12 bases. This CDR3 is built from 13 residues. Per the germline V gene, CDR1 is SSHAT and CDR2 is FNYEAQ (reference sequence). The DNA of the CDR3 is TGTGCCAGCAGCTTACAGGAAGGGTATGAGCAGTACGTC. It specifies CASSLQEGYEQYV.